This T cell receptor beta chain was profiled in a study of Ad26.COV2.S vaccination and SARS-CoV-2 variants. Study as a whole: Once or twice, 56 days apart, Ad26.COV2.S was delivered intramuscularly.

The study, taken as a whole, reports: Recipients of vaccine and of placebo showed similar breadth of their non-spike TCR repertoires.

The treatment is: 15 to 20 received Ad26.COV2.S at low or high dose, single or two shots; several received placebo; per-sample allocation not given. Repertoires come from day 63 after the first vaccine or placebo injection. The donor's status was that of an adult aged 18-55 years in Boston. Deletions cut 0 bases from V and 7 bases from J, with 4 bases between. The CDR3 length is 12 residues. From germline, CDR1 is LNHNV and CDR2 YYDKDF (reference sequence). Produced via immunoSEQ multiplex PCR; TCRdb's table is partial and in-frame only. The sample consists of a few hundred thousand clones, about nine tenths of them appearing once. About this clone itself: Its specificity is not known.

Sequenced here: peripheral blood, sampled in a trial of Ad26.COV2.S vaccine versus placebo. V gene TRBV15 combines with J gene TRBJ2-1; D call uncertain. The sequence was obtained from a person aged 18-65 years who received the Ad26.COV2.S COVID-19 vaccine or a placebo. CDR3 nucleotides: TGTGCCACCAGCAGAGATCGGAATGAGCAGTTCTTC. Translating it yields CATSRDRNEQFF.